This T cell receptor (beta chain) originates from a study of Epstein–Barr virus B cells in breast cancer (dated by TCRdb to 2020 to 2022). As for the study more broadly: Control T cells were grown by the rapid expansion method using irradiated PBMC feeders, soluble OKT3 and IL-2 150 to 250 U/ml, and were harvested roughly 9-12 days after stimulation. The study was a single-patient case report on whether tumor-infiltrating EBV+ B cells shape the T-cell receptor repertoire in triple-negative breast cancer.

Using RNeasy Micro or Mini kits with on-column DNase digestion, RNA was isolated from about 1e5 to 1e6 cultured T cells and then assessed on an Agilent 2100 Bioanalyzer. Overall study results and their limits: Since all data came from a single patient, described as a first proof of concept, generalization is limited.

CDR1 DFQATT and CDR2 SNEGSKA were looked up in the germline V gene (reference sequence). From the cysteine through the phenylalanine, the CDR3 covers 14 amino acids. The DNA shown is the 42-base CDR3, in frame from base 1. With regard to this clonotype: There is no known antigen for this receptor. The germline gene is not matched at one end of the junction; a read error may be the cause.

The library was produced with 5' RACE. The SMARTer Human TCR a/b Profiling Kit was used to build TCR libraries from RNA, capturing the full V(D)J regions of both the alpha and beta chains. Amplified libraries were purified with AMPure XP beads and validated on an Agilent 2100 Bioanalyzer with the DNA 1000 Kit. The libraries were sequenced on an Illumina MiSeq using the 600-cycle v3 reagent kit, which produced 2 x 300 bp paired-end reads. Regarding the original processing steps: MiXCR and VDJTools were used to process the reads; non-productive clonotypes were removed, and clonotypes were merged by CDR3 amino acid sequence before frequencies were recalculated. CDR3 sequences were matched against the McPAS-TCR database with a Levenshtein distance of 1 allowed, and UpSet plots were generated in R using UpSetR. TCRdb cleaned the public reads at Q25 with fastp, built clones with MiXCR and kept in-frame beta chains. Identical CDR3 protein sequences are pooled into one entry, listed with their most common genes and DNA. The V and J calls here are based on TCRdb, not the publication. In this sample the table shows roughly 270 distinct CDR3 sequences, 40% of which occur a single time. About nine tenths of the sample rests with the top ten.

The source is a woman in her thirties or forties with triple-negative breast cancer. Sequencing was carried out using tumor-infiltrating lymphocytes expanded in culture. The sequence is built from TRBV20-1 and TRBJ2-1, with 7 central nucleotides matching TRBD2. The CDR3 protein: CGAASALADNEQFF. DNA sequence: TGCGGTGCCGCCTCGGCCCTAGCGGATAATGAGCAGTTCTTC.